This TCR beta chain was profiled in a study of blood T cell repertoires in COVID-19. The overall study: COVID-19 samples, acute and convalescent, were from the United States, Italy and Spain. PBMCs, B-cell-depleted T cells, or T cells were the source of the cDNA or gDNA that made up the material.

The trim removed 4 bases at V and 0 bases at J, leaving 6 bases unmatched. Germline assignment: CDR1 MNHEY and CDR2 SVGEGT. The CDR3 runs to 16 residues. Sequenced by immunoSEQ multiplex PCR; TCRdb stores in-frame clones only, minus some. The sample shows 87,000 or so clones, around 87% of them seen only once. The clonotype comes from a human donor with acute or convalescent COVID-19. The donor label of this sample is uncertain. V is TRBV6-2 or TRBV6-3 and J is TRBJ1-3, with TRBD1 identical over 7 bases. Sequencing was performed on peripheral blood. In DNA form, the CDR3 reads TGTGCCAGCAGTTGGGACAGCCTGAGCTCTGGAAACACCATATATTTT. Its protein product is CASSWDSLSSGNTIYF.